This T cell receptor (beta chain) was found in a study of cytomegalovirus exposure and HLA in healthy donors. The overall study: From 150 million to 200 million T cells, an earlier analysis saw roughly 110 million unique TCR beta sequences. Study conclusions and caveats: No immune exposure information besides CMV serostatus was available. Earlier analysis yielded a pattern in which most TCR beta V segments were productive about 90% or about 30% of the time.

PCR involved 60 Vbeta and 13 Jbeta primers. TCRdb's copy holds only in-frame clones and misses some; the assay was immunoSEQ multiplex PCR. The sample shows some 120,000 clones, about 80% of them seen only once. Details on this clone: As yet, its antigen is unknown. The junction departs from germline at one end; a sequencing error may be responsible.

The sequencing input was PBMCs. The receptor comes from a man between 25 and 39 years old in good health and CMV-seropositive.

In DNA, the CDR3 is TGTGCCAGTACCGTGGACAAGTACAATGAGCAGCTCTTC. As protein: CASTVDKYNEQLF. The J gene is TRBJ2-1, the V gene TRBV19; D may be TRBD1 (5 bases). Per germline, CDR1 LNHDA and CDR2 SQIVND (reference sequence). This CDR3 is 13 amino acids long.